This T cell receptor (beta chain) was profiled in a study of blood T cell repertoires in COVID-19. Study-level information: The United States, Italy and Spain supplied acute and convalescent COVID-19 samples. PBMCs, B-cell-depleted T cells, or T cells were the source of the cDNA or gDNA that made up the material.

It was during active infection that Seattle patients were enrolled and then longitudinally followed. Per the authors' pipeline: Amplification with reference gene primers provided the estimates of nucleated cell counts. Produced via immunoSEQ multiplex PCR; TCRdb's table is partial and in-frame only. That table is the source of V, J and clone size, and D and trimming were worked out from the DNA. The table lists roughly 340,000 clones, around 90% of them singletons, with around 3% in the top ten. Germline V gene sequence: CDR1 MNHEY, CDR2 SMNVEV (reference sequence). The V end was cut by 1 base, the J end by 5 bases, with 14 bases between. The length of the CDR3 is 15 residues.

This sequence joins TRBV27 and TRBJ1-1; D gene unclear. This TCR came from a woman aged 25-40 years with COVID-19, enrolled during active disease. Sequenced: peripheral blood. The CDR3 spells CASSLWQPPGTEAFF. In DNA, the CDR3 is TGTGCCAGCAGTTTATGGCAGCCCCCGGGGACTGAAGCTTTCTTT.